This T cell receptor (beta chain) originates from a study of T cell repertoires in cytomegalovirus infection. Study context: Based on public TCR beta signatures, there were indications of CMV infection and of a matching HLA type.

Germline CDR1 reads DFQATT; CDR2 reads SNEGSKA (reference sequence). CDR3 size: 14 residues. Trimming took 4 bases from V and 0 from J; bases not matched to a gene: 6. A few counts support this clonotype. Using its own MiXCR run on the reads, TCRdb lists one record per CDR3 protein. The table includes about 260,000 distinct CDR3 sequences, approximately 15% detected once. This sequence originates from a human donor in good health (CMV status not recorded). Some clones in this sample may be carry-over from other donors' samples. The chain has TRBV20-1 and TRBJ2-7; 7 bases agree with TRBD1. The material sequenced was PBMCs. The CDR3 DNA is TGCAGTGCTACCACCGACAGGGACTCCTACGAGCAGTACTTC. Translating it yields CSATTDRDSYEQYF.